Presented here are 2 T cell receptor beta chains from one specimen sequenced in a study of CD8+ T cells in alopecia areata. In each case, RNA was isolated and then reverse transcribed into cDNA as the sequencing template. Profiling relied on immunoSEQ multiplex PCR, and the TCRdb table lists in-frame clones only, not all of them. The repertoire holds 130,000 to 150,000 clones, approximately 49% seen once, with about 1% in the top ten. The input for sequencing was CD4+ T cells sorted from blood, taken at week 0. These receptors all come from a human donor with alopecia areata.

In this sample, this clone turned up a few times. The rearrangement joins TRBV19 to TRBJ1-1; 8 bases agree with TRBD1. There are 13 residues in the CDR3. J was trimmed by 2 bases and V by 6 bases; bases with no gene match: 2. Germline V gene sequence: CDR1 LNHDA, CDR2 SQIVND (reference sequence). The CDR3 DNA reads TGTGCCAGTAGGGACAGGGCCAACACTGAAGCTTTCTTT. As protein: CASRDRANTEAFF.

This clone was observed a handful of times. Written as DNA, the CDR3 is TGTGCCAGCGGAATTGTAGGGGGGCGCGCGAACACTGAAGCTTTCTTT. Residues: CASGIVGGRANTEAFF. The rearrangement links TRBV27 to TRBJ1-1; tentatively, D is TRBD1 (6 bases). Germline loops: CDR1 MNHEY, CDR2 SMNVEV (reference sequence). This CDR3 is 16 amino acids long. V shed 8 bases and J shed 1 base, with 20 bases lying between them.